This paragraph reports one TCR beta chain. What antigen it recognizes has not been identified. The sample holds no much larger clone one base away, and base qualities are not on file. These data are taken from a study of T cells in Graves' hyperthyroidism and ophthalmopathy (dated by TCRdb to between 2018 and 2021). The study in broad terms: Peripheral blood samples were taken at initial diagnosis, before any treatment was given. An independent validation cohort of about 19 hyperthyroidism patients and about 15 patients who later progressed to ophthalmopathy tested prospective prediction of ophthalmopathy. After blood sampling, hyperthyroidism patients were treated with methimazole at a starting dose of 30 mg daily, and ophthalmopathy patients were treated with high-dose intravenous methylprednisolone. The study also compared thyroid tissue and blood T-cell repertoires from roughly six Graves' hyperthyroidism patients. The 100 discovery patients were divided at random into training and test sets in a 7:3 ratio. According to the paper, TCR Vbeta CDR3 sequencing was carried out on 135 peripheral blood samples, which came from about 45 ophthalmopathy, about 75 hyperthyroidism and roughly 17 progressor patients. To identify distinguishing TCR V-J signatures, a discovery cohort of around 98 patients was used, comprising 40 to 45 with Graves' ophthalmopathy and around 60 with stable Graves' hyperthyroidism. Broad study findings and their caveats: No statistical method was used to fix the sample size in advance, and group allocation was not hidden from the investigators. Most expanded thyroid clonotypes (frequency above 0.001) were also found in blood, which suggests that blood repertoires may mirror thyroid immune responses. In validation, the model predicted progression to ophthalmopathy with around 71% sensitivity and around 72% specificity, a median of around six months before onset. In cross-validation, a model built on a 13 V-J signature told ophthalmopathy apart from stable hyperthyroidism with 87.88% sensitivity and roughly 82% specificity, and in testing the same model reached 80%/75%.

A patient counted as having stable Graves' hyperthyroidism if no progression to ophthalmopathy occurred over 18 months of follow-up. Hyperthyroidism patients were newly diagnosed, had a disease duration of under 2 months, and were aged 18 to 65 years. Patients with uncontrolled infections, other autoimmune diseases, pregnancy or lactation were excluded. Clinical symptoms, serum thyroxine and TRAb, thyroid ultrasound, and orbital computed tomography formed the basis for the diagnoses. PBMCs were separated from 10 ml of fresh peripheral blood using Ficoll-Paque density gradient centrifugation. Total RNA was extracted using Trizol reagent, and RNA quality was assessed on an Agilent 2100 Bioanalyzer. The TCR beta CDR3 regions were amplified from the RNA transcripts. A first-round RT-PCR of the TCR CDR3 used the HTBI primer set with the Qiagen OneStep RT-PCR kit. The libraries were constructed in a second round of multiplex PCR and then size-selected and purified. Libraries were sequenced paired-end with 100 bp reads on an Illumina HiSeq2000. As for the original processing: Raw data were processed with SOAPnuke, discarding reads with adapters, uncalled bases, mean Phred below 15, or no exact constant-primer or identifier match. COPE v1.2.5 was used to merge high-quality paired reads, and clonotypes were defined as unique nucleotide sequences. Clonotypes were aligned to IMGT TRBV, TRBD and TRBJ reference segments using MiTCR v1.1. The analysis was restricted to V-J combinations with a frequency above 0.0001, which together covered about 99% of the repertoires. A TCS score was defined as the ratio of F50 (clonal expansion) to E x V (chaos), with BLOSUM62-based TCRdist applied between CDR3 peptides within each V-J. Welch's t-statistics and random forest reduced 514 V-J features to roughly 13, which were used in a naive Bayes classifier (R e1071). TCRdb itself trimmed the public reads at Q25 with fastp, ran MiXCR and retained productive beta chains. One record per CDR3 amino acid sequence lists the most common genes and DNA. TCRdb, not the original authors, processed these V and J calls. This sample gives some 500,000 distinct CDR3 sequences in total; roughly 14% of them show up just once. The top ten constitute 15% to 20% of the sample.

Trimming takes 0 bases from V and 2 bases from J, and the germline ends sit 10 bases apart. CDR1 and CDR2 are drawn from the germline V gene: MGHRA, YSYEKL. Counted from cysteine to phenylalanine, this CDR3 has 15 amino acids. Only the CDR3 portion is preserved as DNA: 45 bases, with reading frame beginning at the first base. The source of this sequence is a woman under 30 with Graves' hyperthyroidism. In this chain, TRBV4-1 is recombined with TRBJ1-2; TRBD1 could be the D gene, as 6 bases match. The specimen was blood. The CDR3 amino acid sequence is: CASSQERGGNYGYTF. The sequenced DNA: TGCGCCAGCAGCCAAGAACGCGGGGGCAACTATGGCTACACCTTC.